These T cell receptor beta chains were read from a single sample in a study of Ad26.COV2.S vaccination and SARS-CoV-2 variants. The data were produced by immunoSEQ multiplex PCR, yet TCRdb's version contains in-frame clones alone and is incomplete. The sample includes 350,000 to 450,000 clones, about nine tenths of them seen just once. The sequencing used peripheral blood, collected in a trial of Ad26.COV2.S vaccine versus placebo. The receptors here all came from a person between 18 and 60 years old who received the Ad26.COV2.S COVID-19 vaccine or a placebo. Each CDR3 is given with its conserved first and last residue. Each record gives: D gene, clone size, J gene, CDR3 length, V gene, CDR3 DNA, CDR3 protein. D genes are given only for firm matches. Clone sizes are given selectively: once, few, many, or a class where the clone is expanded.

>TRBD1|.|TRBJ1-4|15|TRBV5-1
TGCGCCAGCAGCGAACAGGGGTCTGAAACTGAAAAACTGTTTTTT
CASSEQGSETEKLFF
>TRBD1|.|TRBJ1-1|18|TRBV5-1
TGCGCCAGCAGCTCAGGCCCCGGGACAGCATCGGGGAACACTGAAGCTTTCTTT
CASSSGPGTASGNTEAFF
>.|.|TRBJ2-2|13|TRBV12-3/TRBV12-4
TGTGCCAGCAGTTTAGGGGGATCCGGGGAGCTGTTTTTT
CASSLGGSGELFF
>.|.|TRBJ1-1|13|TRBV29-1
TGCAGCGCTTCGATTCGAGGGGACACTGAAGCTTTCTTT
CSASIRGDTEAFF
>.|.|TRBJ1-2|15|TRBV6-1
TGTGCCAGCAGTGAATTTTTTGATTCTTACTATGGCTACACCTTC
CASSEFFDSYYGYTF
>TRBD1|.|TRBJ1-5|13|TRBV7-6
TGTGCCAGCAGTCGACAGGGCAACCAGCCCCAGCATTTT
CASSRQGNQPQHF
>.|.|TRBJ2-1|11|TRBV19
TGTGCCACCCGGGACTACAATGAGCAGTTCTTC
CATRDYNEQFF
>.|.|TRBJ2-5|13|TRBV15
TGTGCCACCAGTCCCGACCAGCAAGAGACCCAGTACTTC
CATSPDQQETQYF
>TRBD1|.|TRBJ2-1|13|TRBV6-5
TGTGCCAGCAGTTACCGACAGGGGGGAGAGCAGTTCTTC
CASSYRQGGEQFF
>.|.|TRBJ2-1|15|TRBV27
TGTGCCAGCAGGCGAATAGGCGTTCGCTACAATGAGCAGTTCTTC
CASRRIGVRYNEQFF
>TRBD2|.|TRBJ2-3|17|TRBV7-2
TGTGCCAGCAGCTTCAGGCTAGCGGGGGGGACCACAGATACGCAGTATTTT
CASSFRLAGGTTDTQYF
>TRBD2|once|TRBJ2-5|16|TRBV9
TGTGCCAGCAGGGAGTTCCAACTAGCGCTCCAAGAGACCCAGTACTTC
CASREFQLALQETQYF
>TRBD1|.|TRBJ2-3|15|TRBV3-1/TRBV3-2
TGTGCCAGCAGTTACAGGGGCGCGGGCACAGATACGCAGTATTTT
CASSYRGAGTDTQYF
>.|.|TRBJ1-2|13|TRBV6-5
TGTGCCAGCACCGAGGTACAGTACTATGGCTACACCTTC
CASTEVQYYGYTF
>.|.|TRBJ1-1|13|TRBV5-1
TGCGCCAGCAGCCCTGAGATGAACACTGAAGCTTTCTTT
CASSPEMNTEAFF
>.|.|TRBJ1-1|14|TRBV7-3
TGTGCCAGCGCCCCCGCAGCGGTGGGCACTGAAGCTTTCTTT
CASAPAAVGTEAFF
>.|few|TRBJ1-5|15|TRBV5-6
TGTGCCAGCAGCTTAGGACAACTCAGCAATCAGCCCCAGCATTTT
CASSLGQLSNQPQHF
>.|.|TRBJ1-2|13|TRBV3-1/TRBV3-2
TGTGCCAGCAGCGAAGCGGACAGTTATGGCTACACCTTC
CASSEADSYGYTF
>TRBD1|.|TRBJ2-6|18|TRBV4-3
TGCGCCAGCAGCCAGCCGGGACAGGGCGCTTCTGGGGCCAACGTCCTGACTTTC
CASSQPGQGASGANVLTF
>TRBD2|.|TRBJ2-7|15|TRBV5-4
TGTGCCAGCAGCTTGGAGAGCGGGATCCTAAACGAGCAGTACTTC
CASSLESGILNEQYF
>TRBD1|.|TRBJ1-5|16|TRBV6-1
TGTGCCAGCAGTGGCTCCCAGGGGGCGCGTCAACAGCCCCAGCATTTT
CASSGSQGARQQPQHF
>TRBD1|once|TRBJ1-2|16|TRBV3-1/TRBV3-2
TGTGCCAGCAGCCAAGTTTTGACAGGGAAATTCAGTGGCTACACCTTC
CASSQVLTGKFSGYTF
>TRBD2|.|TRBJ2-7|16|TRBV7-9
TGTGCCAGCAGCTCCCCGAGGGATAGCGGGGGGTACGAGCAGTACTTC
CASSSPRDSGGYEQYF
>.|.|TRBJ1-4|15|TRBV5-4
TGTGCCAGCAGCTTGGACGGGTTGGCTAATGAAAAACTGTTTTTT
CASSLDGLANEKLFF
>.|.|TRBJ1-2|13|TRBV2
TGTGCCAGCAGCTCCTCCCGGAACTATGGCTACACCTTC
CASSSSRNYGYTF
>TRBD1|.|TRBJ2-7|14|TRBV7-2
TGTGCCAGCAGCCGGACAGGTCCTCTCTACGAGCAGTACTTC
CASSRTGPLYEQYF
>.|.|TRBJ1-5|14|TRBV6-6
TGTGCCAGCAGTTGGGGAGGTTCAGCTCAGCCCCAGCATTTT
CASSWGGSAQPQHF
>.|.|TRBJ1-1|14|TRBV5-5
TGTGCCAGCAACTGGGGTACAGCGAACACTGAAGCTTTCTTT
CASNWGTANTEAFF
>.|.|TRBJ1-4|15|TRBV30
TGTGCCTGGAGTGTAAACCGAGGTACTAATGAAAAACTGTTTTTT
CAWSVNRGTNEKLFF
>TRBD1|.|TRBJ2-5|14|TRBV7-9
TGTGCCAGCAGCCCTGGACAGGGCCAAGAGACCCAGTACTTC
CASSPGQGQETQYF
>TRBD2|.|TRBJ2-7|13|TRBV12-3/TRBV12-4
TGTGCCAGCAAAGCGGGGGGGCGGGAGGAGCAGTACTTC
CASKAGGREEQYF
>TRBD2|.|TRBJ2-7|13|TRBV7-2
TGTGCCAGCAGCACAAGCGGGGGGTACGAGCAGTACTTC
CASSTSGGYEQYF
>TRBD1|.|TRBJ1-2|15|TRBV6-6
TGTGCCAGCAGCCCGACAGGGTTAAGCGTCTATGGCTACACCTTC
CASSPTGLSVYGYTF
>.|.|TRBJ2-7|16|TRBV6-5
TGTGCCAGCAGTTACTCGGGGGAGATGGGTTCCTACGAGCAGTACTTC
CASSYSGEMGSYEQYF
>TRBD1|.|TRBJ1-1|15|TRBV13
TGTGCCAGCAGCCTCTCCCCGCCAGGGGGCACTGAAGCTTTCTTT
CASSLSPPGGTEAFF
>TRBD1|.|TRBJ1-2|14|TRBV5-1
TGCGCCAGCAGCGGGACAGGCTCTGCTCATGGCTACACCTTC
CASSGTGSAHGYTF
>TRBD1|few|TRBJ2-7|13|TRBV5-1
TGCGCCAGCAGCTTTAGGACAGGTTACGAGCAGTACTTC
CASSFRTGYEQYF
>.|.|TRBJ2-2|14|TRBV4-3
TGCGCCAGCAGCCAAGAGCCTAACACCGGGGAGCTGTTTTTT
CASSQEPNTGELFF
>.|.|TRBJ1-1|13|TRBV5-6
TGTGCCAGCAGCCTCTTCCCGAACGGGGGAGCTTTCTTT
CASSLFPNGGAFF
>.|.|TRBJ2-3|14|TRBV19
TGTGCCAGTATCCTTTACCCCCGCACAGATACGCAGTATTTT
CASILYPRTDTQYF
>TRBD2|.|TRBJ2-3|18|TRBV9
TGTGCCAGCAGCGTTGATAGCGGGGGGAATTATGGCACAGATACGCAGTATTTT
CASSVDSGGNYGTDTQYF
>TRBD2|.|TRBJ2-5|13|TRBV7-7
TGTGCTAGCAGCTGGGGGGGACAAGAGACCCAGTACTTC
CASSWGGQETQYF
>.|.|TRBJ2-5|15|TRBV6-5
TGTGCCAGCAGTTACAGCAGGGCCGGCGGGGAGACCCAGTACTTC
CASSYSRAGGETQYF
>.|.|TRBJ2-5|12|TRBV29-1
TGCAGCGTTAGCCTTGAGAGGGAGACCCAGTACTTC
CSVSLERETQYF
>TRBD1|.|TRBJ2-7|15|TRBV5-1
TGCGCCAGCAGCTCGGGACAGGGGAGAATCTACGAGCAGTACTTC
CASSSGQGRIYEQYF
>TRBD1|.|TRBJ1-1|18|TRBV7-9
TGTGCCAGCAGCACTGGGACAGGGGGCCGAAGTTGGGCCCTTGAAGCTTTCTTT
CASSTGTGGRSWALEAFF
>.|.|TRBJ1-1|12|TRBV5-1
TGCGCCAGCAGCTTGGTGAACACTGAAGCTTTCTTT
CASSLVNTEAFF
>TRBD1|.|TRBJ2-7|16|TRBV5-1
TGCGCCAGCAGCTTGGGAGGGACAGGGGAAACGGGGGAGCAGTACTTC
CASSLGGTGETGEQYF
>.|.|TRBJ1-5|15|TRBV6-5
TGTGCCAGCACTCCCGGCGAGATAAGCAATCAGCCCCAGCATTTT
CASTPGEISNQPQHF
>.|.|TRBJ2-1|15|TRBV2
TGTGCCAGCAACCTTGAGGGACAACAATACAATGAGCAGTTCTTC
CASNLEGQQYNEQFF
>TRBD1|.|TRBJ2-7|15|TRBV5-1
TGCGCCAGCAGCGCCGTCGGGACAGGTGGAAGCGAGCAGTACTTC
CASSAVGTGGSEQYF